This paragraph reports one TCR beta chain. Its specificity is not known. Baseline, cycle 4 day 1, and cycle 7 day 1 were the blood sampling points. Here immunoSEQ multiplex PCR was the method, and the copy in TCRdb shows in-frame clones only, minus some. The table includes fewer than 80,000 clones, more than 80% detected once. These data come from a study of OX40 agonist ivuxolimab in advanced cancers. On the study more broadly: Cancers in dose escalation were hepatocellular, melanoma, renal cell and head and neck. Points from the study as a whole: Low clonal expansion, among the lowest seen, marked partial responders at 0.1-3.0 mg/kg. Both blood CD4+ and CD8+ T cells showed clonal growth by week 6 at 0.1 to 3.0 mg/kg.

The germline CDR1 and CDR2 sequences are SGHRS and YFSETQ. This CDR3 contains 15 residues. V was clipped by 5 bases and J by 2 bases, with 13 bases between them. The material was CD4+ or CD8+ T cells sorted from blood, obtained in a trial of the OX40 agonist ivuxolimab. The clonotype originates from an adult with an advanced solid tumor such as melanoma, head and neck, liver or kidney cancer. The rearrangement links TRBV5-1 to TRBJ2-2, with no clear D. CDR3 residues: CASRLSVPNTGELFF. The DNA for the CDR3 is TGCGCCAGCAGGCTATCAGTACCAAACACCGGGGAGCTGTTTTTT.